One sample yielded the 24 T cell receptor beta chains listed below, sequenced in a study of shared clonotypes between healthy human individuals. The repertoire was sequenced with immunoSEQ multiplex PCR; TCRdb's copy has only in-frame clones and lacks some. The data show some 2 million clones, about 95% seen once. Naive CD8 cells, CD45RO-negative and positively selected for CCR7, excluded terminally differentiated effector memory CD45RA+ cells. Sequences were obtained from naive CD8+ T cells sorted from blood. These receptors were taken from a young man in good health.

V gene TRBV27 combines with J gene TRBJ2-5; tentative D call: TRBD2 (7 bases). The CDR3 sequence is 16 residues long. CDR1 and CDR2 (germline): MNHEY, SMNVEV (reference sequence). The ends were cut back, 5 bases at V and 2 bases at J, with 18 bases in the middle. CDR3 DNA: TGTGCCAGCAGTGAATTTTGGGGGGGCAAACAAGAGACCCAGTACTTC. Translating it yields CASSEFWGGKQETQYF.

This clone was detected only once. The gene calls are TRBV29-1 and TRBJ2-1, with 7 bases that match TRBD2. V shed 1 base, J shed 2 bases, and the junction held 2 bases outside the gene matches. The CDR3 totals 14 residues. Looked up from germline, CDR1 is SQVTM and CDR2 is ANQGSEA. CDR3 DNA: TGCAGCGTTGAAGGAGGGACTACCTACAATGAGCAGTTCTTC. Protein product: CSVEGGTTYNEQFF.

The sample holds a few counts of this clone. The V and J genes are TRBV5-4 and TRBJ2-7; 10 nucleotides align to TRBD2. The ends lost 0 bases at V and 3 bases at J; junction bases unmatched: 0. The V gene's germline CDR1 is SGHNT and CDR2 YYREEE (reference sequence). The CDR3 runs 14 residues. The CDR3 sequence is CASSLERGGYEQYF. As DNA, the CDR3 is TGTGCCAGCAGCTTGGAGCGGGGGGGCTACGAGCAGTACTTC. Full variable domain (remainder filled in from reference TRBV5-4 and TRBJ2-7): ETGVTQSPTHLIKTRGQQVTLRCSSQSGHNTVSWYQQALGQGPQFIFQYYREEENGRGNFPPRFSGLQFPNYSSELNVNALELDDSALYLCASSLERGGYEQYFGPGTRLTVT.

This chain connects TRBV10-2 to TRBJ2-1, with no clear D. The CDR3 has 13 residues. The ends were cut back, 6 bases at V and 0 bases at J, with 6 bases in the middle. Germline loops: CDR1 WSHSY, CDR2 SAAADI. The CDR3 sequence: CASSPTSYNEQFF. The CDR3 DNA follows: TGCGCCAGCAGCCCTACCTCCTACAATGAGCAGTTCTTC.

The chain employs TRBV27 and TRBJ1-1; 7 positions agree with TRBD1. After removal of 1 base from V and 8 bases from J, the junction contained 7 bases not matched to a gene. The CDR3 covers 14 residues. The germline gives CDR1 MNHEY, CDR2 SMNVEV (reference sequence). The CDR3 region is CASSLLGGLGEAFF. The CDR3 DNA follows: TGTGCCAGCAGTTTATTAGGGGGCCTAGGGGAAGCTTTCTTT.

A note on this clone: Distinct nucleotide sequences in the sample also encode this CDR3. The chain is built from TRBV27 and TRBJ2-7; D call uncertain. The germline gives CDR1 MNHEY, CDR2 SMNVEV (reference sequence). The V end was cut by 6 bases, the J end by 3 bases, with 12 bases between. The CDR3 runs to 13 residues. CDR3 in DNA: TGTGCCAGCAGCTATGGGTTCAGCTACGAGCAGTACTTC. Amino acids: CASSYGFSYEQYF.

This clone was picked up one time. DNA for the CDR3: TGTGCCAGTAGTGCTCGGGACAGGGGGGAGGAAAAACTGTTTTTT. The encoded protein is CASSARDRGEEKLFF. The rearrangement uses TRBV19 and TRBJ1-4, with TRBD1 matching 11 bases. The CDR3 extends over 15 amino acids. J gave up 8 bases and V 5 bases, and 7 bases lay outside the gene matches. CDR1 is LNHDA, CDR2 SQIVND, per germline (reference sequence).

The genes are TRBV15 and TRBJ1-5; D call uncertain. This CDR3 has 13 amino acids. Germline CDR1 is LNHNV and CDR2 is YYDKDF (reference sequence). V was cut by 7 bases and J by 2 bases, with 9 bases left in between. The CDR3 region has the DNA TGTGCCACCAACCTGGGAGGCAATCAGCCCCAGCATTTT. Translated, it gives CATNLGGNQPQHF.

J is TRBJ1-1 and V is TRBV7-9, with 9 nucleotides matching TRBD1. The ends lost 3 bases at V and 4 bases at J; junction bases unmatched: 6. Germline loops: CDR1 SEHNR, CDR2 FQNEAQ (reference sequence). This CDR3 is 15 amino acids long. The chain's CDR3 is CASSFTGGGGTEAFF. CDR3 sequence (DNA): TGTGCCAGCAGCTTTACAGGGGGCGGCGGCACTGAAGCTTTCTTT.

V is TRBV2 and J is TRBJ2-5; 7 bases are a match to TRBD1. The ends lost 3 bases at V and 2 bases at J; junction bases unmatched: 15. The CDR3 has 18 amino acids. Per the germline V gene, CDR1 is SNHLY and CDR2 is FYNNEI. The CDR3 sequence: CASSDEQGSLTVQETQYF. In DNA form, the CDR3 reads TGTGCCAGCAGTGACGAACAGGGGTCTCTGACCGTACAAGAGACCCAGTACTTC.

This rearrangement joins TRBV4-3 to TRBJ1-3, with D uncertain. CDR3 length equals 16 residues. Trimming stripped 0 bases from V and 0 bases from J, with 9 bases between. Germline V gene sequence: CDR1 LGHNA, CDR2 YSLEER. The CDR3: CASSQDSEGSGNTIYF. The CDR3 nucleotides read TGCGCCAGCAGCCAAGATTCAGAAGGCTCTGGAAACACCATATATTTT.

V and J are TRBV29-1 and TRBJ2-7, with D perhaps matching TRBD1 (5 bases). The CDR3 has 14 residues. Trimming cost V 2 bases and J 3 bases, with 14 bases left between them. Germline CDR1 reads SQVTM; CDR2 reads ANQGSEA. CDR3 loop: CSVEQGSLLYEQYF. CDR3 bases: TGCAGCGTTGAACAGGGATCCCTTCTCTACGAGCAGTACTTC.

This clone was recorded once. This rearrangement joins TRBV7-9 to TRBJ2-7; tentatively, D is TRBD2 (5 bases). The germline V and J ends were trimmed by 4 bases and 2 bases, with 15 bases remaining between them. Germline V lookup: CDR1 SEHNR, CDR2 FQNEAQ (reference sequence). The CDR3 runs to 15 residues. The CDR3 reads CASSSSTGITYEQYF. CDR3 DNA: TGTGCCAGCAGCTCGAGCACGGGGATAACCTACGAGCAGTACTTC.

The chain combines TRBV30 with TRBJ2-5; D is ambiguous. Trimming removed 3 bases at V and 1 base at J, with 6 bases between. Germline CDR1 GTSNPN, CDR2 SVGIG (reference sequence). The length of the CDR3 is 12 residues. CDR3 bases: TGTGCCTGGAGCTGGAGCCAAGAGACCCAGTACTTC. This sequence encodes CAWSWSQETQYF.

This clone was counted at least ten times. The V gene is TRBV30, the J gene TRBJ1-1; 7 bases align to TRBD1. Germline V gene lookup returns CDR1 GTSNPN and CDR2 SVGIG (reference sequence). The CDR3 spans 12 residues. V dropped 4 bases and J dropped 5; count of bases not matched to a gene: 4. DNA for the CDR3: TGTGCCTGGACTCCACAGGGGACTGAAGCTTTCTTT. This encodes CAWTPQGTEAFF.

This clone was found a few times. For the CDR3, the DNA is TGTGCCAGCAGCTTAGCGGGACAAAGCACAGATACGCAGTATTTT. Its translation is CASSLAGQSTDTQYF. The chain is built from TRBV7-6 and TRBJ2-3; D may be TRBD1 (6 bases). The CDR3 has 15 amino acids. Germline loops: CDR1 SGHVS, CDR2 FNYEAQ. Trimming stripped 0 bases from V and 0 bases from J, with 7 bases between.

Comments on this clone: Germline and junction disagree at one end, which may indicate a read error. The V call is TRBV7-9, the J call TRBJ2-3, with D possibly TRBD1 on 5 matching bases. This CDR3 is 14 amino acids long. Germline assignment: CDR1 SEHNR and CDR2 FQNEAQ (reference sequence). The CDR3 coding sequence is TGTGCCAGCAGCTTAGCCCGCGCAGACTTCCTGGGGCATTTT. The encoded protein is CASSLARADFLGHF.

The chain is built from TRBV27 and TRBJ2-1; no firm D call. CDR1 is MNHEY and CDR2 is SMNVEV in the germline V gene (reference sequence). The V end lost 0 bases, the J end lost 2 bases, and 11 bases lay between the germline ends. The CDR3 length is 16 residues. The CDR3 here is CASSLSSGLPYNEQFF. CDR3 nucleotides: TGTGCCAGCAGTTTATCCTCGGGCCTTCCCTACAATGAGCAGTTCTTC.

This clone has just one count. The chain is built from TRBV5-1 and TRBJ2-4; perhaps D is TRBD1 or TRBD2 (5 bases each). The CDR3 spans 14 residues. V shed 3 bases and J shed 7 bases, with 14 bases lying between them. Germline V CDR1 and CDR2: SGHRS, YFSETQ. This CDR3 reads CASSSTGLWNIQYF. CDR3 in DNA: TGCGCCAGCAGCTCCACAGGACTTTGGAACATTCAGTACTTC.

The V and J genes are TRBV5-1 and TRBJ2-7; TRBD1 aligns across 7 bases. Looked up from germline, CDR1 is SGHRS and CDR2 is YFSETQ. V shed 2 bases, J shed 0 bases, and the junction held 8 bases outside the gene matches. The CDR3 is 16 amino acids. CDR3 amino acids: CASSFSSRDSSYEQYF. In nucleotides, the CDR3 is TGCGCCAGCAGCTTCAGCTCCCGGGACAGCTCCTACGAGCAGTACTTC.

The chain joins TRBV4-1 to TRBJ2-5; 11 bases align to TRBD2. Germline V lookup: CDR1 MGHRA, CDR2 YSYEKL. The junction had 12 bases not matched to a gene; V was cut back by 0 bases and J by 3 bases. The CDR3 length is 19 residues. CDR3 residues: CASSQEEVAGGLLEETQYF. CDR3 bases: TGCGCCAGCAGCCAAGAAGAAGTAGCGGGGGGGCTTTTAGAAGAGACCCAGTACTTC.

J is TRBJ2-7 and V is TRBV29-1, with D perhaps TRBD2 (5 bases). There are 13 residues in the CDR3. In germline, CDR1 is SQVTM, CDR2 ANQGSEA. The V gene lost 0 bases and the J gene lost 1 base, with 7 bases spanning the gap. CDR3 loop: CSVEDGISYEQYF. In DNA, the CDR3 is TGCAGCGTTGAAGACGGGATTTCCTACGAGCAGTACTTC.

The chain carries TRBV5-1 and TRBJ1-6; no definite D call. The CDR3 spans 13 residues. From germline, CDR1 is SGHRS and CDR2 YFSETQ. Trimming removed 0 bases at V and 10 bases at J, with 8 bases between. The CDR3 DNA reads as TGCGCCAGCAGCTTGGAAAAGATCTCACCCCTCCACTTT. Encoded protein: CASSLEKISPLHF.

The chain is built from TRBV11-2 and TRBJ1-1; D remains unclear. With 5 bases removed from V and 6 bases from J, the gap between germline ends came to 13 bases. Germline-derived CDR1 and CDR2 are SGHAT and FQNNGV. This CDR3 is built from 13 residues. CDR3 loop: CASSAGLGAEAFF. CDR3 nucleotides: TGTGCCAGCAGCGCGGGCCTGGGCGCTGAAGCTTTCTTT.